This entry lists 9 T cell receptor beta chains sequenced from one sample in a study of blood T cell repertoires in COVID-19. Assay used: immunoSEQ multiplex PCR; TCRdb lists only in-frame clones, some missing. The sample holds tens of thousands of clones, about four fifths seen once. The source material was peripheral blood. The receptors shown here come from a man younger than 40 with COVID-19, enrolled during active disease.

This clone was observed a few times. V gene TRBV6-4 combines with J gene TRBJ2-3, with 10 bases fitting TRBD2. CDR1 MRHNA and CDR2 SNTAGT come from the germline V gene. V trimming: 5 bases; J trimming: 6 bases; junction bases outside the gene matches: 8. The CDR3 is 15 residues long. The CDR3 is CASSYLAGEADTQYF. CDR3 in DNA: TGTGCCAGCAGTTATCTAGCGGGGGAGGCGGATACGCAGTATTTT.

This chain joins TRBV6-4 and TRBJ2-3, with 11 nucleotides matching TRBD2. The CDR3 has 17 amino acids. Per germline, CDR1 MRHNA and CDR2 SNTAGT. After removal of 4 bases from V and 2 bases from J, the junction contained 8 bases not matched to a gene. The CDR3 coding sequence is TGTGCCAGCAGTGCCTTTTTTAGCGGGGGGGACACAGATACGCAGTATTTT. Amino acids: CASSAFFSGGDTDTQYF.

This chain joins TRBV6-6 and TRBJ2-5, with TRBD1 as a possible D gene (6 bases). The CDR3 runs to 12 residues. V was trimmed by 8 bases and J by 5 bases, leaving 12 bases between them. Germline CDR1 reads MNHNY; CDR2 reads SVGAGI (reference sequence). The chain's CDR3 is CASQQGWETQYF. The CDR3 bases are TGTGCCAGCCAACAGGGCTGGGAGACCCAGTACTTC.

The CDR3 loop reads CATSDPQGWWTEAFF. The CDR3 DNA reads TGTGCCACCAGTGACCCACAGGGGTGGTGGACTGAAGCTTTCTTT. The chain uses TRBV24-1 and TRBJ1-1; 7 bases align to TRBD1. The germline gives CDR1 KGHDR, CDR2 SFDVKD. The V segment lost 4 bases and the J segment 5 bases; nucleotides outside the gene matches: 9. The CDR3 runs to 15 residues.

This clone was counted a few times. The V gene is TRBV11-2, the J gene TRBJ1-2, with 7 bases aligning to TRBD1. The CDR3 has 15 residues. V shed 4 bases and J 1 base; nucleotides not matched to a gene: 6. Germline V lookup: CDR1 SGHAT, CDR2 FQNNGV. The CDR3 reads CASSSQGPRNYGYTF. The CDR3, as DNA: TGTGCCAGCAGCTCACAGGGGCCCCGTAACTATGGCTACACCTTC.

This chain's CDR3 is CASSEISGPTSTDTQYF. CDR3 bases: TGTGCCAGCAGTGAGATTAGCGGGCCAACTAGCACAGATACGCAGTATTTT. This chain uses TRBV6-1 with TRBJ2-3; TRBD2 aligns across 7 bases. Trimming removed 3 bases from V and 0 bases from J; junction bases left unmatched: 9. The CDR3 has 17 amino acids. In germline, CDR1 is MNHNS, CDR2 SASEGT.

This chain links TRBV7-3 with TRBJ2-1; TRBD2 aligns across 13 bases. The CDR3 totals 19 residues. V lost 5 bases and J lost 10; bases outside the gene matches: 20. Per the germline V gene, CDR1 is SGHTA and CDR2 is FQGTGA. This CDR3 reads CASSPSTLSLAGGPEEQFF. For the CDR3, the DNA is TGTGCCAGCAGCCCCAGCACCCTGTCACTAGCGGGAGGGCCGGAAGAGCAGTTCTTC.

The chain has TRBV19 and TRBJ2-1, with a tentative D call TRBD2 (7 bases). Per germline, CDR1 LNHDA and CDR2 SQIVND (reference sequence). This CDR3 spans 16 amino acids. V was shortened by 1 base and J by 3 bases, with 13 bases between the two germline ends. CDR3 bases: TGTGCCAGTAGTATAGGGGGCGGGGGCTACTACAATGAGCAGTTCTTC. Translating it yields CASSIGGGGYYNEQFF.

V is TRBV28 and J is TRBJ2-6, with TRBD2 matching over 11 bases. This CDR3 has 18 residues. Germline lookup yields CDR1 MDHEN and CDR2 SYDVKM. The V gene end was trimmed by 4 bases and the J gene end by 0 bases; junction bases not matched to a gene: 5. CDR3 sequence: CASSSTSGVSSGANVLTF. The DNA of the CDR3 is TGTGCCAGCAGTTCGACTAGCGGGGTCTCCTCTGGGGCCAACGTCCTGACTTTC.